This TCR beta chain emerged from a study of cytotoxic CD8 clonotypes in ibrutinib-treated CLL. Study as a whole: Partial responses totalled approximately 24 and complete responses 2; after median around 72 months, around 14 remained remitted and about 12 progressed. Study findings and constraints: A difference in sampling times existed between sustained-remission and progressing patients.

TCRdb keeps only in-frame clones here, not all; method: immunoSEQ multiplex PCR. The repertoire consists of over 45,000 clones, with 56% occurring once and the leading ten covering around 21%. Worth noting for this clone: What it binds is not known.

CDR3 length equals 15 residues. CDR1 and CDR2 from the germline V gene are LNHNV and YYDKDF (reference sequence). Trimming shortened V by 0 bases and J by 5 bases, and 11 bases separated the two germline ends. The TCR was taken from a human donor with chronic lymphocytic leukemia. The input for sequencing was PBMCs, taken after 24 months of ibrutinib treatment. The V and J genes are TRBV15 and TRBJ1-5; no reliable D call. This CDR3 reads CATSREEGTDQPQHF. In DNA form, the CDR3 reads TGTGCCACCAGCAGAGAGGAGGGAACTGATCAGCCCCAGCATTTT.